Sequencing of this T cell receptor (beta chain) was carried out in a study of CD8 T cells in ankylosing spondylitis. Points from the study as a whole: CD8+ disease-linked clones were present at relatively low frequencies in blood.

Making the TCR beta libraries involved quantitative 5'-RACE with molecular barcodes. TCRdb used MiXCR to reprocess the 5' RACE reads, holding one entry per CDR3 protein. The repertoire holds approximately 180,000 distinct CDR3 sequences, with 15% to 20% as singletons. The CDR3 consists of 13 residues. Germline lookup yields CDR1 MNHEY and CDR2 SMNVEV (reference sequence). V was pared by 9 bases and J by 0 bases, with 6 bases between. At least ten counts were recorded for this clonotype. Its specificity is unknown. The J gene is TRBJ2-6, the V gene TRBV27; D uncertain. Sequencing input: blood, either unsorted or a sorted T cell fraction (not recorded which). This TCR was sampled from a male donor under 30 with ankylosing spondylitis or in good health (not recorded which). The DNA of the CDR3 is TGTGCCAGTTCGAACTCTGGGGCCAACGTCCTGACTTTC. Translated: CASSNSGANVLTF.